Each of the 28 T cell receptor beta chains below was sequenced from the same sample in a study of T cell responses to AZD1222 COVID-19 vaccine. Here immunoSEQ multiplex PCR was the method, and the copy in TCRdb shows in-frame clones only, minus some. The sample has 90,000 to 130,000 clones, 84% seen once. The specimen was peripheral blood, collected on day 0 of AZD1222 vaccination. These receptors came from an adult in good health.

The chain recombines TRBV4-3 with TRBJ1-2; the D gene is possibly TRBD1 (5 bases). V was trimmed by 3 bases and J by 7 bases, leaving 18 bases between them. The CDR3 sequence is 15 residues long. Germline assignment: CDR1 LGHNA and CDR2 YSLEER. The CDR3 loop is CASSQEERGLVGYTF. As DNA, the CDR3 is TGCGCCAGCAGCCAGGAGGAACGGGGCTTAGTTGGCTACACCTTC.

The CDR3 DNA follows: TGTGCCAGCAGTAGGGACAGGGACGGCTACACCTTC. Translating it yields CASSRDRDGYTF. This chain joins TRBV7-9 and TRBJ1-2; 9 bases line up with TRBD1. J gave up 8 bases and V 6 bases, and 4 bases lay outside the gene matches. The V gene's germline CDR1 is SEHNR and CDR2 FQNEAQ (reference sequence). The CDR3 is 12 residues long.

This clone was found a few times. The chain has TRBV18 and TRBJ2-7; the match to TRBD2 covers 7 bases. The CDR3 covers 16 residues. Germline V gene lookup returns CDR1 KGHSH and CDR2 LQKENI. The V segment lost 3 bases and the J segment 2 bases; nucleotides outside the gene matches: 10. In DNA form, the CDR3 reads TGTGCCAGCTCACCGGGATTGGGCGGGAGAACCTACGAGCAGTACTTC. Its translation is CASSPGLGGRTYEQYF.

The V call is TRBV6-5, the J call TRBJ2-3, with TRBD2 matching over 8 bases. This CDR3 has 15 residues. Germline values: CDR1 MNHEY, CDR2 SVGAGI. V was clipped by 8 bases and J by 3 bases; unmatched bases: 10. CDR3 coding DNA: TGTGCCAGCGCAGACCCAAGCGGGGGTACAGATACGCAGTATTTT. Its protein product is CASADPSGGTDTQYF.

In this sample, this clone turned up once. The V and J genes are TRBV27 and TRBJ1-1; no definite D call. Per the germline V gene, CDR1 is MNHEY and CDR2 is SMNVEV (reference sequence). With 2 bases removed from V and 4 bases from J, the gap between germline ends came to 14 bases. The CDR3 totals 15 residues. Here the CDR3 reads CASSLGPGGGTEAFF. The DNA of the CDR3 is TGTGCCAGCAGTTTAGGTCCGGGAGGAGGCACTGAAGCTTTCTTT.

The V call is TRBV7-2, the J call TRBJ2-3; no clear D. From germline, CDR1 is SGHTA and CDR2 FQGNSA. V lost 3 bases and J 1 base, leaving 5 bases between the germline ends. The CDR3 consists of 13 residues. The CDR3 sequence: CASSFKGTDTQYF. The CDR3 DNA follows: TGTGCCAGCAGCTTCAAGGGCACAGATACGCAGTATTTT. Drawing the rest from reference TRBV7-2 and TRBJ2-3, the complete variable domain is GAGVSQSPSNKVTEKGKDVELRCDPISGHTALYWYRQSLGQGLEFLIYFQGNSAPDKSGLPSDRFSAERTGGSVSTLTIQRTQQEDSAVYLCASSFKGTDTQYFGPGTRLTVL.

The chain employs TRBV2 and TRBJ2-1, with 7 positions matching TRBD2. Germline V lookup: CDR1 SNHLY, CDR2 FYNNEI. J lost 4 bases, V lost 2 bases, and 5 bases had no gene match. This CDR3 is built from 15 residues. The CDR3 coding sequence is TGTGCCAGCAGTGAAAGGGCGGGGGTGTACAATGAGCAGTTCTTC. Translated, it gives CASSERAGVYNEQFF.

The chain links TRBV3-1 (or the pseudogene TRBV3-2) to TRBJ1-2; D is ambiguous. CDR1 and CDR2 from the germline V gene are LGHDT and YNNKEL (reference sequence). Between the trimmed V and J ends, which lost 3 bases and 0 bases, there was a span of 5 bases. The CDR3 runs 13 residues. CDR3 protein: CASSQGSNYGYTF. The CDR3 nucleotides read TGTGCCAGCAGCCAGGGATCTAACTATGGCTACACCTTC.

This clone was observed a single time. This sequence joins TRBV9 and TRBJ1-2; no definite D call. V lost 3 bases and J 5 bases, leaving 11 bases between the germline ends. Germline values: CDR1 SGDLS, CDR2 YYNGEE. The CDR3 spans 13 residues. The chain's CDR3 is CASSATRNYGYTF. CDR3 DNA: TGTGCCAGCAGCGCAACCAGGAATTATGGCTACACCTTC. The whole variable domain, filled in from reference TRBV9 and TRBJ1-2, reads DSGVTQTPKHLITATGQRVTLRCSPRSGDLSVYWYQQSLDQGLQFLIQYYNGEERAKGNILERFSAQQFPDLHSELNLSSLELGDSALYFCASSATRNYGYTFGSGTRLTVV.

The CDR3 loop is CASSQDLAGGYEQYF. The CDR3, as DNA: TGCGCCAGCAGCCAAGATCTTGCGGGAGGGTACGAGCAGTACTTC. The chain employs TRBV4-3 and TRBJ2-7, with 9 bases lining up with TRBD2. J was trimmed by 4 bases and V by 0 bases; bases with no gene match: 4. The CDR3 has 15 amino acids. CDR1 LGHNA and CDR2 YSLEER come from the germline V gene.

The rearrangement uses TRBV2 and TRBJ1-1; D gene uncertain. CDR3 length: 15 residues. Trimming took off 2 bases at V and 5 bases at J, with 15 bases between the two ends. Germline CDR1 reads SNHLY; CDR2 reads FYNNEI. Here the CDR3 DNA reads TGTGCCAGCAGTGAACGCCGACCTCTGGGGACTGAAGCTTTCTTT. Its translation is CASSERRPLGTEAFF.

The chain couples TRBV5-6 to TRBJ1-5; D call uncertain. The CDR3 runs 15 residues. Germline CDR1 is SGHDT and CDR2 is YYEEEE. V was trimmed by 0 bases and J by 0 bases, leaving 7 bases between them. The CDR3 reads CASSLGGYSNQPQHF. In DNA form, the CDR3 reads TGTGCCAGCAGCTTGGGGGGTTATAGCAATCAGCCCCAGCATTTT.

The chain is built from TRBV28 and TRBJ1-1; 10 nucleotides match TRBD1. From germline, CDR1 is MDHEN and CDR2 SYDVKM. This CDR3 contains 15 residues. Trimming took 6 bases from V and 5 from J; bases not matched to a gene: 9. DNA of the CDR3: TGTGCCAGCAGCGGGACAGGGGTTCTGGGGACTGAAGCTTTCTTT. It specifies CASSGTGVLGTEAFF. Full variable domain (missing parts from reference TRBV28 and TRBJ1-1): DVKVTQSSRYLVKRTGEKVFLECVQDMDHENMFWYRQDPGLGLRLIYFSYDVKMKEKGDIPEGYSVSREKKERFSLILESASTNQTSMYLCASSGTGVLGTEAFFGQGTRLTVV.

In DNA, the CDR3 is TGTGCCAGCTCACCCACTACAGGGGTTGAGAATGGCTACACCTTC. This sequence encodes CASSPTTGVENGYTF. This chain connects TRBV18 to TRBJ1-2; 7 nucleotides line up with TRBD1. The CDR3 is 15 residues long. Trimming removed 3 bases from V and 6 bases from J; junction bases left unmatched: 10. CDR1 is KGHSH, CDR2 LQKENI, per germline.

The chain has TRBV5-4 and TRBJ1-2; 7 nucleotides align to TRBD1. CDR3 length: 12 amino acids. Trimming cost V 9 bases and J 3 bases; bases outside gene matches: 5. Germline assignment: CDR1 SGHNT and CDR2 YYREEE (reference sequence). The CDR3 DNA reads TGTGCCAACGGGGACAGTTACTATGGCTACACCTTC. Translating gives CANGDSYYGYTF.

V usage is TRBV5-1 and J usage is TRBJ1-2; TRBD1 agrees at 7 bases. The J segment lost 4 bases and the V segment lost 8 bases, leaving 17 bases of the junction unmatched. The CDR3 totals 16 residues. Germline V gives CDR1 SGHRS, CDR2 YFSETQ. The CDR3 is CASRPRGAPAVYGYTF. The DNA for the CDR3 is TGCGCCAGTAGACCCAGGGGGGCCCCAGCGGTCTATGGCTACACCTTC.

The CDR3 spells CASSARSNYGYTF. DNA for the CDR3: TGTGCCAGCAGCGCCCGGTCGAACTATGGCTACACCTTC. The V and J genes are TRBV6-5 and TRBJ1-2; D unresolved. Per the germline V gene, CDR1 is MNHEY and CDR2 is SVGAGI. The V and J ends lost 6 bases and 2 bases respectively, with 10 bases between them. CDR3 length: 13 residues.

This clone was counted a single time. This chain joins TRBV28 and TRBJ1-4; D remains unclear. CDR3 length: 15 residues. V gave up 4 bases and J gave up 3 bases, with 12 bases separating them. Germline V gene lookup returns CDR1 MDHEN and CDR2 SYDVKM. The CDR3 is CASSSPSEANEKLFF. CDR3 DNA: TGTGCCAGCAGTTCGCCGTCAGAGGCTAATGAAAAACTGTTTTTT.

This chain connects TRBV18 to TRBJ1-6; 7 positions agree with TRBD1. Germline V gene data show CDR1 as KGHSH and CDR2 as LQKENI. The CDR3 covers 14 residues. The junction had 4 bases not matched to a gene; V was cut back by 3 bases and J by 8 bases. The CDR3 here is CASSPTGEDSPLHF. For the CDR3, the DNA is TGTGCCAGCTCACCTACAGGGGAGGATTCACCCCTCCACTTT.

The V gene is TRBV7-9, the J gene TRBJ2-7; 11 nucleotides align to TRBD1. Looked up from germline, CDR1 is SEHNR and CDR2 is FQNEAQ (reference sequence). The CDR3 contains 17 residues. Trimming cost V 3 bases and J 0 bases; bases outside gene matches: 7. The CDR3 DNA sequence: TGTGCCAGCAGCTTTGGGACAGGGGGTTTTAGCTCCTACGAGCAGTACTTC. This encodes CASSFGTGGFSSYEQYF.

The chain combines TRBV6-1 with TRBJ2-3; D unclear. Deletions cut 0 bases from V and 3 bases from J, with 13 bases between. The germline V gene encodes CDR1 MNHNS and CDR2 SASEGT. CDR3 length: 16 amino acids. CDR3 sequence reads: CASSEAYVSRTDTQYF. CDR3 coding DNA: TGTGCCAGCAGTGAAGCTTACGTAAGTCGGACAGATACGCAGTATTTT.

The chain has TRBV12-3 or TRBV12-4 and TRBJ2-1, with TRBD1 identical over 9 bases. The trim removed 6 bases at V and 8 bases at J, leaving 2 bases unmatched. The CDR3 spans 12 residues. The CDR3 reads CASRDRGDEQFF. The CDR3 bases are TGTGCCAGCAGGGACAGGGGAGATGAGCAGTTCTTC.

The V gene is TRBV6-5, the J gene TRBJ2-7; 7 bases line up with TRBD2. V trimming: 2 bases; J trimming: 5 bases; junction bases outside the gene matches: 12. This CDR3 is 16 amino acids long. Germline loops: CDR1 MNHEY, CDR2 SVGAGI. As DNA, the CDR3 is TGTGCCAGCAGTTACGCCTGGACTAGTTACAGCCACGAGCAGTACTTC. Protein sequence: CASSYAWTSYSHEQYF.

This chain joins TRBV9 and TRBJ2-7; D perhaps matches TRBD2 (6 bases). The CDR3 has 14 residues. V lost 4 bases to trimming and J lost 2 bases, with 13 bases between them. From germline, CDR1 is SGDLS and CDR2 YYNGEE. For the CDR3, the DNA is TGTGCCAGCAGCACGGGAGTTCCCCCCTACGAGCAGTACTTC. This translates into CASSTGVPPYEQYF.

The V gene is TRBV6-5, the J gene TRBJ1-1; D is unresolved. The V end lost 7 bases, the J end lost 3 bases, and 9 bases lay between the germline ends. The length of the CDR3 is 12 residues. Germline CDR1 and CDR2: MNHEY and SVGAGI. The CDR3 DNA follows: TGTGCCAGCAAAGTCGGACACACTGAAGCTTTCTTT. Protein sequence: CASKVGHTEAFF.

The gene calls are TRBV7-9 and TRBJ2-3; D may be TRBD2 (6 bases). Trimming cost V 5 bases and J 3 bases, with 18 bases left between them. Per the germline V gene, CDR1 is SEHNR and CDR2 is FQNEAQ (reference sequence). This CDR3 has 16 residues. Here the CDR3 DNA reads TGTGCCAGCAGCCAAGAGAGAGGGACTCTTACAGATACGCAGTATTTT. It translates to CASSQERGTLTDTQYF.

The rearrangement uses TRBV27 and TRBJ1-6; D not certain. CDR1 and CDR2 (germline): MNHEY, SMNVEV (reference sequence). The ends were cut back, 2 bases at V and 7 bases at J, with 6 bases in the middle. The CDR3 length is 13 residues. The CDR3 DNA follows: TGTGCCAGCAGTTTACAATGGAATTCACCCCTCCACTTT. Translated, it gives CASSLQWNSPLHF.

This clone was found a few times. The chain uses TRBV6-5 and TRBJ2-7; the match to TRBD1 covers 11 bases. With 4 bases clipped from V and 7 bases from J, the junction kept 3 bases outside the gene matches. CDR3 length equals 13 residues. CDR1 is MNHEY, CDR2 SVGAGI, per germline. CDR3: CASSSGTGGEQYF. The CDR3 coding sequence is TGTGCCAGCAGTTCCGGGACAGGGGGAGAGCAGTACTTC.